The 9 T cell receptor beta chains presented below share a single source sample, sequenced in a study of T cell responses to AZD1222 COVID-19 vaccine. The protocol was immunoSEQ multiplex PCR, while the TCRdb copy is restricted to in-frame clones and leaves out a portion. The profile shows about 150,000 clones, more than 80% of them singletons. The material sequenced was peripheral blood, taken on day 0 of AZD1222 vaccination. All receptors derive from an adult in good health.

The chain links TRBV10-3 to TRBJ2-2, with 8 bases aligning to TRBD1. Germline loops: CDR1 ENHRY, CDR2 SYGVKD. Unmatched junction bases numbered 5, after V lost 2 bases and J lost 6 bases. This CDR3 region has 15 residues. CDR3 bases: TGTGCCATCAGTGAGCCTCAGGGGGCGGCCGGGGAGCTGTTTTTT. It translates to CAISEPQGAAGELFF.

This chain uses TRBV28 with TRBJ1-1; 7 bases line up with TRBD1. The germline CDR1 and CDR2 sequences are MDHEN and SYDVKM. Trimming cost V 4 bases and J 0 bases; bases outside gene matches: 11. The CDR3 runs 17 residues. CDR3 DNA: TGTGCCAGCAGTTCAGGAGGGGGCTCCTTTCTGAACACTGAAGCTTTCTTT. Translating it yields CASSSGGGSFLNTEAFF. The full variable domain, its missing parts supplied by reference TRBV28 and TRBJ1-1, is DVKVTQSSRYLVKRTGEKVFLECVQDMDHENMFWYRQDPGLGLRLIYFSYDVKMKEKGDIPEGYSVSREKKERFSLILESASTNQTSMYLCASSSGGGSFLNTEAFFGQGTRLTVV.

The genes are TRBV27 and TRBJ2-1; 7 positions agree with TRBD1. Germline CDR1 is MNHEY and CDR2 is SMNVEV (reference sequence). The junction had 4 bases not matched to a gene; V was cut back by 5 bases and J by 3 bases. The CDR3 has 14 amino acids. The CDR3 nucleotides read TGTGCCAGCAGTCGGACAGGCCTCTACAATGAGCAGTTCTTC. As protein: CASSRTGLYNEQFF.

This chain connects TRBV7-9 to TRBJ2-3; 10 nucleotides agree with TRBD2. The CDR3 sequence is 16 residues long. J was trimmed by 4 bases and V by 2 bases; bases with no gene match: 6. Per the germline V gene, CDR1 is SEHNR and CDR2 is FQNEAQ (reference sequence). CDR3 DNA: TGTGCCAGCAGCTTAACTCTAGCGGGGGTACCAGATACGCAGTATTTT. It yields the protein CASSLTLAGVPDTQYF. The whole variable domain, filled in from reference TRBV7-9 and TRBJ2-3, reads DTGVSQNPRHKITKRGQNVTFRCDPISEHNRLYWYRQTLGQGPEFLTYFQNEAQLEKSRLLSDRFSAERPKGSFSTLEIQRTEQGDSAMYLCASSLTLAGVPDTQYFGPGTRLTVL.

CDR3 residues: CASSRYNVGNTIYF. The CDR3 nucleotides read TGTGCCAGCAGCCGTTATAATGTTGGAAACACCATATATTTT. This chain joins TRBV7-2 and TRBJ1-3; no clear D gene. Looked up from germline, CDR1 is SGHTA and CDR2 is FQGNSA. This CDR3 contains 14 residues. The V end lost 5 bases, the J end lost 3 bases, and 11 bases lay between the germline ends. Full variable domain (outside the CDR3, taken from reference TRBV7-2 and TRBJ1-3): GAGVSQSPSNKVTEKGKDVELRCDPISGHTALYWYRQSLGQGLEFLIYFQGNSAPDKSGLPSDRFSAERTGGSVSTLTIQRTQQEDSAVYLCASSRYNVGNTIYFGEGSWLTVV.

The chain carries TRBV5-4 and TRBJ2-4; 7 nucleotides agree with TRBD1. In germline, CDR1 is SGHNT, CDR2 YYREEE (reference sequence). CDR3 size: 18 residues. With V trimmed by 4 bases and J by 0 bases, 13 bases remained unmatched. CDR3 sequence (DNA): TGTGCCAGCAGCCAGGCCTCACAGGGGATGGTAGCCAAAAACATTCAGTACTTC. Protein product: CASSQASQGMVAKNIQYF.

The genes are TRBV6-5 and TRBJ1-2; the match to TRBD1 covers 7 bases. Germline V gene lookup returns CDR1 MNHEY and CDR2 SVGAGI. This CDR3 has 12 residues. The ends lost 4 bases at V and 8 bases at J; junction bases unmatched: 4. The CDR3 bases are TGTGCCAGCAGTTTGACAGGGTACGGCTACACCTTC. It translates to CASSLTGYGYTF.

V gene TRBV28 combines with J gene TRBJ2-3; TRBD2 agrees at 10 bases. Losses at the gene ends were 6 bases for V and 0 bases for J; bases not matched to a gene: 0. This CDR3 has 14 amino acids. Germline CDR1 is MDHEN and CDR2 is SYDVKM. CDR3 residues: CASRLAGSTDTQYF. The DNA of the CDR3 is TGTGCCAGCAGACTAGCGGGGAGCACAGATACGCAGTATTTT.

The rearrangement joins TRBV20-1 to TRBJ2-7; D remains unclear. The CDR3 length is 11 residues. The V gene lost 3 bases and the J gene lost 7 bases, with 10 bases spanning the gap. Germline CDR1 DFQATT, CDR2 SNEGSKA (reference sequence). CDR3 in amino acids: CSASSPGEQYF. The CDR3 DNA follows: TGCAGTGCTAGTTCCCCCGGTGAGCAGTACTTC.